This T cell receptor beta chain is drawn from a study of technical replicates of blood from a handful of donors. Here immunoSEQ multiplex PCR was the method, and the copy in TCRdb shows in-frame clones only, minus some. The sample contains fewer than 85,000 clones, about 97% of which appear only once. Germline V gene data show CDR1 as SGHTS and CDR2 as YDEGEE. The junction had 2 bases not matched to a gene; V was cut back by 4 bases and J by 2 bases. The CDR3 is 15 residues long. The sequence came from a human donor in good health. The V and J genes are TRBV5-8 and TRBJ2-7; 14 positions agree with TRBD2. Sequenced sample: T cells isolated from PBMCs. The CDR3 reads CASSPTSGRAYEQYF. In DNA form, the CDR3 reads TGTGCCAGCAGCCCGACTAGCGGGAGGGCCTACGAGCAGTACTTC.